This entry features one TCR beta chain sequence. Antigen unknown. This specimen comes from a study of cytomegalovirus exposure and HLA in healthy donors. 13 Jbeta primers and 60 Vbeta primers were used for the PCR. Repertoires were generated with immunoSEQ multiplex PCR, while TCRdb's copy carries only in-frame clones and drops some. The sample has under 150,000 clones, roughly 79% seen once; the top ten hold approximately 6.9%. Overall study results and limits: In vitro testing confirmed three CMV-associated chains as specific for CMV antigens. One later analysis reportedly identified an Asian-associated ancestry cluster that showed fewer N-insertions than the roughly 670-donor mean. Association of a missense DCLRE1C variant with TCR beta V- and J-gene trimming was reported in a later analysis.

This TCR was recovered from a woman in her 40s in good health and CMV-seropositive. Sequenced input: PBMCs.

In nucleotides, the CDR3 is TGTGCCAGCAGACTGTTAGGAGTTTTGGACACTGAAGCTTTCTTT. It is translated as CASRLLGVLDTEAFF. This chain joins TRBV6-6 and TRBJ1-1; D is unclear. Trimming took off 6 bases at V and 3 bases at J, with 17 bases between the two ends. This CDR3 contains 15 residues. CDR1 MNHNY and CDR2 SVGAGI come from the germline V gene (reference sequence).